These T cell receptor beta chains were read from a single sample in a study of T cell responses to AZD1222 COVID-19 vaccine. TCRdb's table, derived via immunoSEQ multiplex PCR, lists solely in-frame clones and lacks some. The sample has some 150,000 clones; around 90% are singletons. Source: peripheral blood, taken 28 days after the second AZD1222 dose. The receptor source for this set is an adult who received the AZD1222 COVID-19 vaccine. The conserved cysteine and the conserved F or W are not part of the CDR3 here. The D gene is left open where the match is weak. A row's size may be missing; if present it is once, few, many or a size class.

CDR3 protein	clone size	D gene	V gene	J gene
AIGAGELF	NA	NA	TRBV10-3	TRBJ2-2
ASNQGYYGYT	NA	NA	TRBV19	TRBJ1-2
ASREQGSNTEAF	once	NA	TRBV11-1	TRBJ1-1
ASSLRGTTNEKLF	NA	NA	TRBV7-8	TRBJ1-4
ASSEVPRGPQPQH	NA	NA	TRBV6-1	TRBJ1-5
ASTRSFYGYT	NA	NA	TRBV6-5	TRBJ1-2
ASSQTLNTEAF	NA	NA	TRBV14	TRBJ1-1
ASSHVTGNYGYT	NA	TRBD1	TRBV4-2	TRBJ1-2
ASIGTVNTEAF	NA	TRBD1	TRBV6-5	TRBJ1-1
ASSKGLARQGTNIRIYEQY	NA	NA	TRBV21-1	TRBJ2-7
ASRPGQGSSYGYT	NA	TRBD1	TRBV2	TRBJ1-2
ASSQGLAGGYSYNEQF	NA	TRBD2	TRBV7-2	TRBJ2-1
AISEESGDMNTGELF	NA	NA	TRBV10-3	TRBJ2-2
ASSVGGGQNTEAF	once	TRBD1	TRBV9	TRBJ1-1
ASSGQETQY	NA	NA	TRBV5-1	TRBJ2-5
ASSQGIPSGPYGYT	NA	NA	TRBV3-1/TRBV3-2	TRBJ1-2
ASRRPGTSPYEQY	NA	TRBD2	TRBV7-2	TRBJ2-7
ASSKDLGQGGNQPQH	NA	NA	TRBV19	TRBJ1-5
ASSLVAGSGNTIY	NA	NA	TRBV7-2	TRBJ1-3
ASSSWRSRDMTGGTEAF	NA	NA	TRBV28	TRBJ1-1
ASSKDENYGYT	NA	NA	TRBV21-1	TRBJ1-2
ASSIDPQDGYT	NA	NA	TRBV19	TRBJ1-2
ASSQDRGTGGYEQY	NA	TRBD1	TRBV4-3	TRBJ2-7
AISVRGEETEAF	NA	NA	TRBV10-3	TRBJ1-1
ASSRDRTGRSGNTIY	NA	TRBD1	TRBV7-9	TRBJ1-3
SVVSSGYNEQF	once	TRBD2	TRBV29-1	TRBJ2-1
ATREQEGYEQF	once	NA	TRBV24-1	TRBJ2-1
ASSTPGGPLWGYT	NA	NA	TRBV19	TRBJ1-2
ASSFSGAGIHEQF	NA	NA	TRBV7-3	TRBJ2-1
ASSMGQGFYGYT	NA	TRBD1	TRBV19	TRBJ1-2
ASSIQENTEAF	NA	NA	TRBV7-3	TRBJ1-1
AWSELGQGASDSGNTIY	NA	TRBD1	TRBV30	TRBJ1-3
ASSARTSGLVY	once	TRBD2	TRBV9	TRBJ2-7
ASSQGRVGNRGEQF	NA	NA	TRBV4-1	TRBJ2-1
ASSLTTGLLNTEAF	NA	NA	TRBV5-1	TRBJ1-1
ASSLGQGHTGELF	NA	NA	TRBV7-6	TRBJ2-2
ASSYRDRDSPLH	NA	TRBD1	TRBV2	TRBJ1-6
ASSKFTYEQY	NA	NA	TRBV7-2	TRBJ2-7
ASSAQTGGQPQH	NA	TRBD1	TRBV19	TRBJ1-5
ASSLDRGLGGYT	NA	TRBD1	TRBV7-2	TRBJ1-2
ASSYSSGTSGNTIY	NA	NA	TRBV6-5	TRBJ1-3
ATSKRDFTEAF	NA	NA	TRBV24-1	TRBJ1-1
ASSQEGSGPWETQY	NA	TRBD2	TRBV3-1/TRBV3-2	TRBJ2-5
ASRQGDMNTEAF	NA	NA	TRBV9	TRBJ1-1
ASSQGQADGSYEQY	NA	NA	TRBV4-1	TRBJ2-7
ASSLTSGAGNTEAF	NA	NA	TRBV11-2	TRBJ1-1
ASSLTGVGNQPQH	NA	TRBD1	TRBV5-1	TRBJ1-5
ASSYSGGTSTDTQY	NA	NA	TRBV6-5	TRBJ2-3
ASSLATLYGYT	NA	NA	TRBV28	TRBJ1-2
AWSTDLGSYNEQF	once	NA	TRBV30	TRBJ2-1
ASSLEIVRGYT	NA	NA	TRBV5-6	TRBJ1-2
ASSAPSGFEQF	NA	TRBD2	TRBV9	TRBJ2-1
RASRKNEQF	NA	NA	TRBV20-1	TRBJ2-1
ASSQEVSQEDSPLH	few	NA	TRBV4-1	TRBJ1-6
ASSFPRQGASNTEAF	NA	TRBD1	TRBV11-2	TRBJ1-1